This T cell receptor beta chain comes out of a study of OX40 agonist ivuxolimab in advanced cancers. There are 19 residues in the CDR3. Per germline, CDR1 LGHNA and CDR2 YSLEER. The V and J ends lost 0 bases and 1 base respectively, with 19 bases between them. Only in-frame clones appear in the TCRdb table, and some are missing; sequencing was by immunoSEQ multiplex PCR. Of more than 35,000 clones listed, 75% to 90% are singletons. The clonotype comes from an adult with an advanced solid tumor such as melanoma, head and neck, liver or kidney cancer. The source material was CD4+ or CD8+ T cells sorted from blood, sampled in a trial of the OX40 agonist ivuxolimab. This sequence joins TRBV4-3 and TRBJ2-1; D could derive from TRBD1 or TRBD2 (5 bases each). Here the CDR3 reads CASSQDLTGPARSYNEQFF. CDR3 sequence (DNA): TGCGCCAGCAGCCAAGATTTAACGGGGCCCGCTCGGTCCTACAATGAGCAGTTCTTC.